This TCR beta chain appears in the sequencing data of a study of T cells in Graves' hyperthyroidism and ophthalmopathy. General study findings and limits: Patients with ophthalmopathy were separated from those with stable hyperthyroidism by a 13 V-J model. Median prediction lead before ophthalmopathy onset was 6 to 8 months with the model.

This clonotype was observed a handful of times. Its specificity is not known. The CDR3 is 13 residues long. Trimming removed 5 bases at V and 5 bases at J, with 10 bases between. For the diagnoses, clinical symptoms, serum thyroxine and TRAb, thyroid ultrasound and orbital computed tomography were used. Amplified TCR beta CDR3 regions came from RNA transcripts. First-round RT-PCR of the TCR CDR3 relied on the HTBI primer set. TCRdb processed the multiplex PCR reads anew with MiXCR; each CDR3 protein has one entry. This sample has 660,000 or so distinct CDR3 sequences, with less than 45% found just once.

The sequence came from an adult man with Graves' disease, either hyperthyroidism or ophthalmopathy (not recorded which). The chain joins TRBV12-3 or TRBV12-4 to TRBJ1-5, with D possibly matching TRBD1 (5 bases). Sequenced material: peripheral blood or thyroid tissue (not recorded which). The CDR3: CASSGATHQPQHF. The CDR3 nucleotides are TGTGCCAGCAGTGGGGCTACCCATCAGCCCCAGCATTTT.